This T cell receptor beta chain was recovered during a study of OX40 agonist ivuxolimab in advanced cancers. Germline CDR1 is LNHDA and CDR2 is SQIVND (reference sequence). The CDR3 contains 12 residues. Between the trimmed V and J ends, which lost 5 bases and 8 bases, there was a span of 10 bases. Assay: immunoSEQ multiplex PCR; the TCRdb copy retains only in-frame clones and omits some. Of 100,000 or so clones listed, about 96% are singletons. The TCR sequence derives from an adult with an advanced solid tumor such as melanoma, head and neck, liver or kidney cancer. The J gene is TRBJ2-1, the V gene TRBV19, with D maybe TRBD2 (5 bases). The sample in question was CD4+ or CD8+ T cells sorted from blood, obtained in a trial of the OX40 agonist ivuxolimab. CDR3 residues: CASSVAYDEQFF. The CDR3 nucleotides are TGTGCCAGTAGTGTAGCGTACGATGAGCAGTTCTTC.